This T cell receptor beta chain was sequenced during a study of CD8 T cells in Susac syndrome. Reverse transcription used about 0.45 to 1 ug RNA and random hexamers. Across 54 Vbeta and 13 Jbeta, immunoSEQ multiplex PCR amplified TCR beta CDR3. TCRdb redid the calling of the immunoSEQ multiplex PCR reads with MiXCR, one entry per CDR3 protein. The sample has under 150,000 distinct CDR3 sequences, approximately 90% seen once. Sequencing of TCR beta was performed on blood CD8+ and CD4+ T cells. TEMRA cells were FACS-enriched, unlike CD8+ and CD4+ T cells, which were negatively isolated. Per germline, CDR1 SGHRS and CDR2 YFSETQ. V lost 4 bases, J lost 1 base, and 17 bases lay in between. The CDR3 totals 16 residues.

The receptor comes from a human donor with multiple sclerosis. The chain is built from TRBV5-1 and TRBJ1-1; D gene ambiguous. The sequenced material came from CD8+ T cells from PBMCs. CDR3 loop: CASSPIGGEGNTEAFF. Here the CDR3 DNA reads TGCGCCAGCAGCCCAATAGGCGGGGAGGGGAACACTGAAGCTTTCTTT.